This TCR beta chain was found in a study of identical twins (dated by TCRdb to the mid-2010s). At the level of the whole study: The study deep-sequenced TCR alpha and beta repertoires from monozygotic twins, unrelated adults of various ages and cord blood to test whether fetal clonotypes persist. To rule out contamination, the twin experiments were replicated at different times with different library preparation protocols.

This clonotype has only a few counts. What this receptor recognizes is not known. Base qualities are not recorded, but no much larger clone differs from it by a single base. Points the paper makes about the study in general: Compared with coincidental sharing between unrelated individuals, an excess of low generation-probability sequences was observed among out-of-frame TCR alpha sequences shared between twins. Because the same donors could not be followed over many years, the conclusions depended on cross-sectional statistical analysis. Out-of-frame TCR alpha sharing in monozygotic twins was systematically underestimated by recombination models, whereas sharing between unrelated individuals was in agreement with the recombination models. Abundant cord blood beta clonotypes carried fewer insertions; young adult naive repertoires showed a weaker similar trend, while memory repertoires showed none. The excess sharing between twins in beta out-of-frame sequences was weaker because fewer shared sequences reduced the signal-to-noise ratio. Zero-insertion analyses could be partly confounded by invariant T cells such as MAIT and iNKT, though diverse VJ usage argued against such confounding for most clonotypes.

The library was prepared using 5' RACE. These reads were obtained on an Illumina HiSeq 2000. Template switching introduced a universal primer binding site; the final cDNA contained a unique molecular identifier, enabling accurate counting of TCR cDNA molecules. First-strand cDNA for TCR alpha and beta chains was synthesized from specific primers in the conserved constant-segment region. To control for contamination, every cDNA library was double barcoded, receiving both a SMART-Mk sample barcode and Illumina barcodes. Two successive PCR steps introduced TruSeq adapter sequences along with Illumina sample barcodes. TCR alpha and beta cDNA libraries were sequenced on the Illumina HiSeq platform with custom primers. As for the original processing: MiGEC was used to process raw reads and extract unique molecular identifiers, and MiXCR was used to find CDR3 positions. For each individual, recombination models were inferred using an EM algorithm with the repgenHMM and IGoR tools. The analysis of shared clonotypes was done with the tcR package in R, with sharing normalized by the product of cloneset sizes. To study raw recombination without the effects of thymic and clonal selection, out-of-frame nonproductive sequences were analyzed. Through fastp at Q25 and MiXCR, TCRdb rebuilt clones from the public reads, retaining in-frame beta chains. All rows with the same CDR3 protein become a single entry with the most common DNA and genes. Here the V and J calls rest on TCRdb's processing, not on the authors' analysis. Within this sample are around 490,000 distinct CDR3 sequences, with nearly 15% of them counted one time only. The top ten clonotypes cover about 0.47% of the sample.

Only healthy Caucasian donors were included. Three pairs of female monozygotic twins, all aged about 18 to 30 years, made up the twin cohort. Positive isolation kits from Invitrogen were used to isolate CD4+ and CD8+ T cell populations. V is reduced by 6 bases and J by 3 bases, leaving a spacing of 10 bases between them. Reading the germline V gene (reference sequence) gives CDR1 DFQATT and CDR2 SNEGSKA. From the cysteine up to the phenylalanine, the CDR3 has a length of 12 residues. Of the read, only the CDR3 DNA is kept; its 36 bases are in frame from base 1. These data were also reused for a study on yellow fever vaccine responses in identical twins. Per the second study: According to the authors, in identical twins the way T cells responded to vaccination appeared partly convergent and partly personalized. In the study, vaccine-responding T cell clones were precisely tracked in identical twins.

The sample comprised CD4+ T cells sorted from blood. The sequence joins TRBV20-1 to TRBJ2-3, with no reliable assignment of the D segment. This TCR came from a woman under 30 in good health. The nucleotide sequence reads as follows: TGCAGTGCAACGACTGCGACAGATACGCAGTATTTT. It is translated as CSATTATDTQYF.